This is a list of T cell receptor beta chains from one sample in a study of vaccination and CD4 T cells after COVID-19. Their antigens remain unidentified. One entry per CDR3 protein results from TCRdb running MiXCR on the PCR reads. The sample includes thousands of distinct CDR3 sequences, roughly 30% of them seen just once. Sequenced: CD4+ T cells from blood, cultured in vitro. These receptors were collected from a human donor in good health. Each CDR3 is given with its conserved first and last residue. The D gene is left open where the match is weak. Not all rows give a size; the values are once, few, many and, for expanded clones, a class.

TRBV20-1	medium-sized	TRBJ1-2	-	CSATGGGAGGYTF	TGCAGCGCCACAGGTGGGGGGGCGGGAGGCTACACCTTC
TRBV7-2	-	TRBJ1-2	TRBD1	CASSSRTGNYGYTF	TGTGCCAGCAGCTCAAGGACAGGGAACTATGGCTACACCTTC
TRBV28	-	TRBJ2-1	-	CASSLSGYNEQFF	TGTGCCAGCAGTTTATCAGGGTACAATGAGCAGTTCTTC
TRBV7-2	few	TRBJ2-7	-	CASSSGGRGYEQYF	TGTGCCAGCAGCTCGGGAGGCAGGGGGTACGAGCAGTACTTC
TRBV5-1	few	TRBJ2-3	-	CASSGGLITDTQYF	TGCGCCAGCAGCGGAGGATTGATCACAGATACGCAGTATTTT
TRBV6-5	few	TRBJ2-1	-	CASSYSRGGGNEQFF	TGTGCCAGCAGTTATTCCAGGGGTGGAGGGAATGAGCAGTTCTTC
TRBV20-1	few	TRBJ1-1	-	CSARVGITGDWNTEAFF	TGCAGTGCTAGAGTAGGGATCACAGGAGACTGGAACACTGAAGCTTTCTTT
TRBV5-4	few	TRBJ2-5	-	CASSSPGGMNQETQYF	TGTGCCAGCAGTTCTCCCGGCGGGATGAACCAAGAGACCCAGTACTTC
TRBV12-3/TRBV12-4	-	TRBJ2-7	TRBD2	CASSSLAGGPYEQYF	TGTGCCAGCAGTTCTCTAGCGGGAGGGCCCTACGAGCAGTACTTC
TRBV7-2	-	TRBJ2-2	-	CASSWYPGELFF	TGTGCCAGCAGCTGGTACCCCGGGGAGCTGTTTTTT
TRBV11-1	-	TRBJ2-3	TRBD2	CASSYTAGVRDTQYF	TGTGCCAGCAGCTACACCGCGGGGGTAAGAGATACGCAGTATTTT
TRBV3-1	once	TRBJ2-7	TRBD2	CASSQVGRSSGYYEQYF	TGTGCCAGCAGCCAAGTTGGAAGGTCTAGCGGCTACTACGAGCAGTACTTC
TRBV20-1	few	TRBJ2-7	-	CSARDHSSTYEQYF	TGCAGTGCTAGAGATCACTCTTCCACCTACGAGCAGTACTTC
TRBV2	-	TRBJ2-6	-	CASETRTGSGANVLTF	TGTGCCAGCGAAACACGGACGGGCTCTGGGGCCAACGTCCTGACTTTC
TRBV29-1	-	TRBJ2-3	-	CSVSYSSTDTQYF	TGCAGCGTTTCCTATTCTAGCACAGATACGCAGTATTTT
TRBV4-3	-	TRBJ2-2	-	CASSQDLGTGELFF	TGCGCCAGCAGCCAAGATCTGGGCACCGGGGAGCTGTTTTTT
TRBV7-2	-	TRBJ1-2	-	CASSSGVGYTF	TGTGCCAGCAGCTCAGGGGTTGGCTACACCTTC
TRBV14	-	TRBJ1-6	-	CASSQAGYNSPLHF	TGTGCCAGCAGCCAAGCTGGGTATAATTCACCCCTCCACTTT
TRBV7-7	-	TRBJ2-1	-	CASSLDRVGGGEQFF	TGTGCTAGCAGCTTAGACCGTGTTGGGGGTGGTGAGCAGTTCTTC
TRBV5-4	-	TRBJ2-7	-	CASSPANREQYF	TGTGCCAGCAGCCCGGCCAATCGCGAGCAGTACTTC
TRBV28	few	TRBJ1-2	TRBD1	CASSSYAGQGGFRTF	TGTGCCAGCAGTTCGTACGCGGGACAGGGGGGCTTCCGCACCTTC
TRBV9	-	TRBJ2-2	-	CASSVGATGELFF	TGTGCCAGCAGCGTAGGTGCCACCGGGGAGCTGTTTTTT
TRBV7-6	-	TRBJ2-3	-	CASSFPPRGDSDTQYF	TGTGCCAGCAGCTTCCCCCCTAGGGGGGACTCGGATACGCAGTATTTT
TRBV6-5	few	TRBJ1-2	TRBD1	CASSFGQGASNYGYTF	TGTGCCAGCAGTTTTGGACAGGGGGCTAGTAACTATGGCTACACCTTC
TRBV6-1	few	TRBJ1-6	-	CASSERGDFYNSPLHF	TGTGCCAGCAGTGAGAGGGGAGATTTCTATAATTCACCCCTCCACTTT
TRBV2	-	TRBJ2-2	TRBD1	CASRRTGPGELFF	TGTGCCAGCAGAAGGACAGGGCCCGGGGAGCTGTTTTTT
TRBV7-8	-	TRBJ2-7	-	CASSLDVVVREQYF	TGTGCCAGCAGCTTAGATGTAGTGGTTAGGGAGCAGTACTTC
TRBV6-1	-	TRBJ2-3	-	CASSLAGSYTDTQYF	TGTGCCAGCAGCCTCGCGGGCTCGTACACAGATACGCAGTATTTT
TRBV20-1	-	TRBJ2-1	-	CSPRGAWNEQFF	TGCAGTCCCAGGGGCGCATGGAATGAGCAGTTCTTC
TRBV5-1	-	TRBJ2-7	TRBD2	CASSPPSGRAWEEQYF	TGCGCCAGCAGCCCGCCTAGCGGGAGGGCCTGGGAAGAGCAGTACTTC
TRBV24-1	few	TRBJ2-3	-	CATSEPDSGSTDTQYF	TGTGCCACCAGTGAACCGGACAGCGGGAGCACAGATACGCAGTATTTT
TRBV21-1	once	TRBJ2-2	-	CASNIWGLAGGWRTGELFF	TGTGCCAGCAATATATGGGGACTAGCGGGAGGCTGGCGCACCGGGGAGCTGTTTTTT
TRBV6-1	few	TRBJ2-7	TRBD2	CASSPTSGRRGVQYF	TGTGCCAGCAGTCCGACTAGCGGGAGACGCGGGGTGCAGTACTTC
TRBV20-1	-	TRBJ2-1	TRBD1	CSATRTGGRQFF	TGCAGTGCTACCCGGACAGGGGGCCGGCAGTTCTTC
TRBV6-8	medium-sized	TRBJ1-5	-	CASSYSWDQPQHF	TGTGCCAGCAGTTACTCGTGGGATCAGCCCCAGCATTTT
TRBV2	-	TRBJ2-6	-	CASREVTGAGANVLTF	TGTGCCAGCAGGGAGGTGACTGGCGCTGGGGCCAACGTCCTGACTTTC
TRBV6-4	-	TRBJ2-5	TRBD2	CASTLNPTSGRGSKGETQYF	TGTGCCAGCACCTTAAATCCGACTAGCGGGAGAGGGAGTAAGGGAGAGACCCAGTACTTC
TRBV18	-	TRBJ2-7	-	CASSLGGGGNEQYF	TGTGCCAGCTCGCTTGGAGGGGGCGGAAACGAGCAGTACTTC
TRBV20-1	-	TRBJ2-5	-	CSAREAPDKGETQYF	TGCAGTGCTAGAGAAGCTCCGGACAAGGGAGAGACCCAGTACTTC
TRBV6-1	few	TRBJ1-6	-	CASSPGTGHNSPLHF	TGTGCCAGCAGTCCCGGAACGGGCCATAATTCACCCCTCCACTTT
TRBV7-8	-	TRBJ1-1	-	CASSRTGYTEAFF	TGTGCCAGCAGCCGCACAGGGTACACTGAAGCTTTCTTT
TRBV21-1	-	TRBJ1-6	-	CASRDKGDHSPLHF	TGTGCCAGCCGAGACAAGGGAGACCATTCACCCCTCCACTTT
TRBV5-1	-	TRBJ2-5	TRBD2	CASSWIGASGQETQYF	TGCGCCAGCAGCTGGATTGGGGCTAGCGGGCAAGAGACCCAGTACTTC
TRBV5-8	few	TRBJ1-1	-	CASSLGRGRTEAFF	TGTGCCAGCAGCCTGGGACGGGGGAGGACTGAAGCTTTCTTT
TRBV20-1	few	TRBJ2-1	TRBD2	CSAAEAGGIADEQFF	TGCAGTGCTGCCGAAGCGGGAGGGATCGCCGATGAGCAGTTCTTC
TRBV7-2	-	TRBJ2-2	-	CASSSGRLPPNTGELFF	TGTGCCAGCAGCTCCGGACGGCTACCCCCGAACACCGGGGAGCTGTTTTTT
TRBV11-1	-	TRBJ2-3	TRBD2	CASSLQVAGAADTQYF	TGTGCCAGCAGCTTACAAGTAGCGGGAGCCGCGGATACGCAGTATTTT
TRBV19	-	TRBJ1-2	-	CASRRLQGGYGYTF	TGTGCCAGCCGCCGCCTCCAGGGAGGCTATGGCTACACCTTC
TRBV6-5	-	TRBJ2-2	TRBD2	CASSSLAVNTGELFF	TGTGCCAGCAGTTCGCTAGCGGTGAACACCGGGGAGCTGTTTTTT
TRBV19	-	TRBJ2-7	TRBD1	CASSNRGHPYEQYF	TGTGCCAGTTCGAACAGGGGGCATCCCTACGAGCAGTACTTC
TRBV19	-	TRBJ1-3	TRBD1	CATAQGASGNTIYF	TGTGCCACCGCACAGGGGGCATCTGGAAACACCATATATTTT
TRBV4-3	-	TRBJ1-1	-	CASSQGWGGDTEAFF	TGCGCCAGCAGCCAAGGTTGGGGAGGGGACACTGAAGCTTTCTTT
TRBV12-3/TRBV12-4	-	TRBJ2-7	TRBD2	CASREGGSSYEQYF	TGTGCCAGCAGGGAGGGCGGGAGCTCCTACGAGCAGTACTTC
TRBV2	-	TRBJ2-7	-	CASSTPRGGSYEQYF	TGTGCCAGCAGCACCCCTAGGGGAGGCTCCTACGAGCAGTACTTC
TRBV19	-	TRBJ1-1	-	CASSIPGRIEAFF	TGTGCCAGTAGTATCCCCGGACGGATTGAAGCTTTCTTT
TRBV6-1	-	TRBJ2-7	-	CASSEKPRGSDEQYF	TGTGCCAGCAGTGAAAAACCCCGCGGCAGCGACGAGCAGTACTTC
TRBV6-1	-	TRBJ2-7	-	CASDGGRGHEQYF	TGTGCCAGCGATGGGGGGCGGGGGCACGAGCAGTACTTC